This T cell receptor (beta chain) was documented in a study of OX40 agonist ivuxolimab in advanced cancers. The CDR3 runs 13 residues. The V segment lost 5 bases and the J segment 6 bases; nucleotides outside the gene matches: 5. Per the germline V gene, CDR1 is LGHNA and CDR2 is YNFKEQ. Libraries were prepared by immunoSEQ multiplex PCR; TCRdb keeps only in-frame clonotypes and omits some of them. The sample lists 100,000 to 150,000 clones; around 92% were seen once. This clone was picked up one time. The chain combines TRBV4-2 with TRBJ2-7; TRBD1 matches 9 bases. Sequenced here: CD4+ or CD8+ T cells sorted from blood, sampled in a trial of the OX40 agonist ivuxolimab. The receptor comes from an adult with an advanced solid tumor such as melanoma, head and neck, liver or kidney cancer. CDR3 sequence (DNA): TGTGCCAGCAGCAACCGGGACAGGGCCGAGCAGTACTTC. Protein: CASSNRDRAEQYF.